This T cell receptor (beta chain) was identified during a study of blood T cell repertoires in COVID-19. Looking at the study overall: Acute and convalescent COVID-19 samples came from the United States, Italy and Spain. From T cells, B-cell-depleted T cells, or PBMCs came the material, which was cDNA or gDNA.

The ends were cut back, 8 bases at V and 0 bases at J, with 11 bases in the middle. The CDR3 is 13 amino acids. In germline, CDR1 is MNHEY, CDR2 SMNVEV (reference sequence). Followed over time, Seattle patients had been enrolled while infection was active. In the authors' workflow: The assay estimated nucleated cells by amplifying reference gene primers. Only in-frame clones appear in the TCRdb table, and some are missing; sequencing was by immunoSEQ multiplex PCR. The V and J calls and clone size were taken over from that table, and D and trimming were inferred from the DNA. The table lists 68,000 or so clones, about 85% of them singletons.

Sequencing input: peripheral blood. This chain connects TRBV27 to TRBJ2-7; D unresolved. This receptor was identified in a woman in her 50s with COVID-19, enrolled during active disease. The CDR3 reads CASAISDSYEQYF. CDR3 coding DNA: TGTGCCAGCGCTATCAGCGACTCCTACGAGCAGTACTTC.